This T cell receptor (beta chain) is drawn from a study of cytomegalovirus exposure and HLA in healthy donors. The CDR3 extends over 16 amino acids. The germline CDR1 and CDR2 sequences are SEHNR and FQNEAQ (reference sequence). The ends were cut back, 3 bases at V and 5 bases at J, with 20 bases in the middle. Donors in the study were healthy people who gave bone marrow. Donors were nominally healthy when sampled, though unrecorded immune exposures were likely. PCR involved 60 Vbeta and 13 Jbeta primers. Assay: immunoSEQ multiplex PCR; the TCRdb copy retains only in-frame clones and omits some. The table records 95,000 to 150,000 clones, around 80% of them present only once. Overall study findings and caveats: Cytomegalovirus association was assigned to around 150 TCR beta chains. In an earlier analysis, most TCR beta V segments were productive about 87% or about 30% of the time.

Comments on this clone: Its specificity is unknown.

The receptor was derived from a young man in good health and CMV-seronegative. The sequenced material came from PBMCs. The genes are TRBV7-9 and TRBJ2-7; possible D gene TRBD1, 7 bases. The CDR3 sequence: CASSFMEGAIQDEQYF. The CDR3 DNA reads as TGTGCCAGCAGCTTTATGGAGGGGGCCATCCAGGACGAGCAGTACTTC. The complete variable domain, with remaining parts taken from reference TRBV7-9 and TRBJ2-7, reads DTGVSQNPRHKITKRGQNVTFRCDPISEHNRLYWYRQTLGQGPEFLTYFQNEAQLEKSRLLSDRFSAERPKGSFSTLEIQRTEQGDSAMYLCASSFMEGAIQDEQYFGPGTRLTVT.